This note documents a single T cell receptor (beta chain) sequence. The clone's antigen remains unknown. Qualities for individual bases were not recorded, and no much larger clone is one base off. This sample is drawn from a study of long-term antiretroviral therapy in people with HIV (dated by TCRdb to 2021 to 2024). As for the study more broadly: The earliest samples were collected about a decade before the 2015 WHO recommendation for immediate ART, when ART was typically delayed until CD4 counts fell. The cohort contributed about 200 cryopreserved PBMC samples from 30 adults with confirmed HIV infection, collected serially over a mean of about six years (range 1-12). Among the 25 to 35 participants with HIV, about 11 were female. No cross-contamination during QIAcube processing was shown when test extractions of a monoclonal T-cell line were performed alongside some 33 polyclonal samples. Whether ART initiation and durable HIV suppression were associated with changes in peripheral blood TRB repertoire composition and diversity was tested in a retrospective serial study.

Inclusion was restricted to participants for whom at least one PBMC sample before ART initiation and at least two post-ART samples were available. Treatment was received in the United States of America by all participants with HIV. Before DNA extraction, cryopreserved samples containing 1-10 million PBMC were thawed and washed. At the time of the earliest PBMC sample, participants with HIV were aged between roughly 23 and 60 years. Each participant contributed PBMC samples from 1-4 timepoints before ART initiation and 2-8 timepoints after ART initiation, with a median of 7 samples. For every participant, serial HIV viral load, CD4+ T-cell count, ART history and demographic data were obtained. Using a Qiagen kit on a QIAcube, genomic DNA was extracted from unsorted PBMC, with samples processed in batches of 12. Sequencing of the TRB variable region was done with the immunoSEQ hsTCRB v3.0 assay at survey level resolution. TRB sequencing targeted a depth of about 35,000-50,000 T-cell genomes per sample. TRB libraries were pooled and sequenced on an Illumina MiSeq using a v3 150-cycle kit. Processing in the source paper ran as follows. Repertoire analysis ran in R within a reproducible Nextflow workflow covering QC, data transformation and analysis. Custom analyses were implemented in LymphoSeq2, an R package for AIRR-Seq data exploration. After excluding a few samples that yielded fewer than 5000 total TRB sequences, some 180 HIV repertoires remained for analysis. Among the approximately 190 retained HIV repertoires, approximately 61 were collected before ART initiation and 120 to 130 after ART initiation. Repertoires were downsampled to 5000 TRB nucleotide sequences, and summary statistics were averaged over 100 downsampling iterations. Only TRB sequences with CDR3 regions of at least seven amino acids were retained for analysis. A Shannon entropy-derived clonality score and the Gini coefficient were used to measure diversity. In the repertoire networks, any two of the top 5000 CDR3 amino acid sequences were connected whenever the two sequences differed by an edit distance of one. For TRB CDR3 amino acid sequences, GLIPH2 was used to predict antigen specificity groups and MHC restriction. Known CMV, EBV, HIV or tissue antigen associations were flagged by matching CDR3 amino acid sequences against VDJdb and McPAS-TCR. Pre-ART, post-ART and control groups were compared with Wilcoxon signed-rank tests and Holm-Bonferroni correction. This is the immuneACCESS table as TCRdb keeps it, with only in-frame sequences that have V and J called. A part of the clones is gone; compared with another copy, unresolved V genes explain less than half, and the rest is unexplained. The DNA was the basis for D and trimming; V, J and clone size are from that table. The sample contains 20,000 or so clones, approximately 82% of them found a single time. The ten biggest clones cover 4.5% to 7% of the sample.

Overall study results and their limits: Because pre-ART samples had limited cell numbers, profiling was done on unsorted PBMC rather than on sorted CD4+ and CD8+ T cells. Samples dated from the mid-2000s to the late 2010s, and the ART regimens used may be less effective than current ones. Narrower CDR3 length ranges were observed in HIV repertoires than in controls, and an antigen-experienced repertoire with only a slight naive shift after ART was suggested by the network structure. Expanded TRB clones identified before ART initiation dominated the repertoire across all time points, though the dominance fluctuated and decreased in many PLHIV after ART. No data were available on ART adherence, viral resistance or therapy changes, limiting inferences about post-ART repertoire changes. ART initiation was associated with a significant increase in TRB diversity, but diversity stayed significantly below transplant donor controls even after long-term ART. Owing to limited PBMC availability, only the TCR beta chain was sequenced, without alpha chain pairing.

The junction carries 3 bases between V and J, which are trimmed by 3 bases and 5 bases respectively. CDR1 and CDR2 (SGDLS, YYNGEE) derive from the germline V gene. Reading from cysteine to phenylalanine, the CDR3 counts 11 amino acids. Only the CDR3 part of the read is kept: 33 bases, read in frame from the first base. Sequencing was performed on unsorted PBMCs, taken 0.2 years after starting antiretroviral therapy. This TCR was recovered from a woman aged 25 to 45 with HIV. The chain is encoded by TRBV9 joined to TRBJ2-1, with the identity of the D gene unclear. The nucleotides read TGTGCCAGCAGCGACAACAATGAGCAGTTCTTC. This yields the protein CASSDNNEQFF.